The 30 T cell receptor beta chains in this list originate from one sample, sequenced in a study of tumor-infiltrating lymphocytes in primary liver carcinoma. Blood RNA came from unsorted whole blood; germline DNA was also extracted. Total RNA amounting to 500 ng was the source from which TCR beta cDNA was made with a constant-region primer. Libraries covering TCR beta were generated through three nested multiplex PCR rounds (using a slightly modified ARM-PCR). It was with TRBV1-TRBV30 forward primers and a C-beta reverse primer that the first two PCR rounds were run, at roughly 10 cycles each. Each CDR3 protein is one row after TCRdb ran MiXCR on the multiplex PCR reads. This sample has approximately 330,000 distinct CDR3 sequences, with roughly 61% found just once. The source material was peripheral blood. The source of these receptors is a man aged 35 to 55 with primary liver carcinoma and hepatitis B virus infection.

This clonotype appeared a single time. A much more abundant neighbour one base away suggests this may be a read error. The J gene is TRBJ1-1, the V gene TRBV6-5; D unresolved. The germline V and J ends were trimmed by 2 bases and 7 bases, with 11 bases remaining between them. The CDR3 is 13 amino acids. Germline V gene data show CDR1 as MNHEY and CDR2 as SVGAGI. In DNA form, the CDR3 reads TGTGCCAGCAGTTACCTCCGGGAAAGTGAAGCTTTCTTT. This gives the protein CASSYLRESEAFF.

This clonotype was detected once. Germline is not matched at one junction end, which may reflect a read error. The chain links TRBV28 to TRBJ2-2, with TRBD2 matching over 8 bases. The CDR3 totals 14 residues. The germline CDR1 and CDR2 sequences are MDHEN and SYDVKM. The DNA for the CDR3 is TGTGCCAGCAGTGTGACTAGCGTGACCGGAGAGCTGTTTTTT. Protein sequence: CASSVTSVTGELFF.

Concerning this clonotype: One junction end disagrees with the germline gene, perhaps due to a read error. This sequence joins TRBV7-9 and TRBJ2-3; 8 bases line up with TRBD1. The CDR3 extends over 15 amino acids. Germline assignment: CDR1 SEHNR and CDR2 FQNEAQ (reference sequence). The DNA for the CDR3 is TGTGCCAGCAGAGACCGGGACAGGCGCACAGATTCGCAGTATTTT. It specifies CASRDRDRRTDSQYF.

The chain employs TRBV29-1 and TRBJ2-5, with D maybe TRBD1 (5 bases). The CDR3 covers 13 residues. The V end was cut by 2 bases, the J end by 3 bases, with 10 bases between. Germline V gene data show CDR1 as SQVTM and CDR2 as ANQGSEA. DNA of the CDR3: TGCAGCGTTGAACCTGCAGGGAAAGAGACCCAGTACTTC. Translation gives CSVEPAGKETQYF.

Regarding this clonotype: A much larger clone lies a single base off, so this may be a read error. The chain is built from TRBV6-5 and TRBJ2-1; a weak D match, TRBD2 (6 bases). This CDR3 comprises 13 residues. Germline lookup yields CDR1 MNHEY and CDR2 SVGAGI. CDR3 residues: CASSYLEGNEEFF. The CDR3 DNA reads TGTGCCAGCAGTTACCTGGAGGGGAATGAGGAGTTCTTC.

The chain couples TRBV11-1 to TRBJ1-2; no firm D call. The CDR3 is 15 residues long. Germline lookup yields CDR1 SGHAT and CDR2 FQDESV (reference sequence). The chain's CDR3 is CACSRNVGFNYGYTF. CDR3 nucleotide sequence: TGTGCTTGCAGCCGAAACGTCGGGTTTAACTATGGCTACACCTTC.

To note about this clonotype: Possible read error: a much larger clone is one base away. This chain joins TRBV30 and TRBJ2-6; TRBD1 or TRBD2 may be the D gene (6 bases each). This CDR3 has 15 amino acids. CDR1 is GTSNPN, CDR2 SVGIG, per germline (reference sequence). CDR3 sequence (DNA): TGTGCCTGCGCCGGGGGCTTAACTGGGGTCAACGTCCTGACTTTC. Translation: CACAGGLTGVNVLTF.

Comment on this clonotype: A much larger clone differs from this one at a single base, so this may be a read error. V is TRBV4-1 and J is TRBJ2-3, with 10 nucleotides matching TRBD2. Looked up from germline, CDR1 is MGHRA and CDR2 is YSYEKL. This CDR3 has 16 amino acids. The chain's CDR3 is CASSMRASGSTGTQYF. CDR3 sequence (DNA): TGCGCCAGCAGCATGCGGGCTAGCGGGAGTACAGGTACGCAGTATTTT.

Worth noting for this clonotype: The junction does not match germline at one end; this may be a read error. The chain recombines TRBV11-2 with TRBJ1-1; D ambiguous. CDR1 is SGHAT and CDR2 is FQNNGV in the germline V gene. The CDR3 is 13 amino acids. The CDR3 coding sequence is TGTGTCAGCAGCTTAGGACGGACGTCTGCAGCTTTCTTT. Residues: CVSSLGRTSAAFF.

Points on this clonotype: This clone may be a read error of a much larger clone one base away. The chain couples TRBV6-6 to TRBJ1-1, with 7 bases lining up with TRBD1. This CDR3 spans 15 amino acids. The V gene's germline CDR1 is MNHNY and CDR2 SVGAGI (reference sequence). The CDR3 reads CASNYPQGKVAEAFF. The CDR3 DNA is TGTGCCAGCAATTACCCACAGGGGAAAGTGGCTGAAGCTTTCTTT.

At least ten counts were recorded for this clonotype. This sequence joins TRBV11-3 and TRBJ2-1, with TRBD2 matching over 12 bases. J gave up 7 bases and V 1 base, and 8 bases lay outside the gene matches. Germline-derived CDR1 and CDR2 are SGHNT and YENEEA. The CDR3 runs to 17 residues. In DNA form, the CDR3 reads TGTGCCAGCAGCTTAGGGGGGCTAGCGGGAGGGGGAAATGAGCAGTTCTTC. As protein: CASSLGGLAGGGNEQFF.

This clonotype was counted ten times or more. V gene TRBV5-5 combines with J gene TRBJ1-2; D perhaps matches TRBD1 (5 bases). With 3 bases removed from V and 4 bases from J, the gap between germline ends came to 13 bases. Germline values: CDR1 SGHKS, CDR2 YYEKEE (reference sequence). The CDR3 has 14 amino acids. The CDR3 DNA sequence: TGTGCCAGCAGCTGGGACTACGAATCCTATGGCTACACCTTC. Translating gives CASSWDYESYGYTF.

The chain recombines TRBV28 with TRBJ1-2, with D unclear. Trimming cost V 8 bases and J 3 bases, with 13 bases left between them. Germline assignment: CDR1 MDHEN and CDR2 SYDVKM. The CDR3 has 13 amino acids. The CDR3 region is CASGSVWDYGYTF. DNA of the CDR3: TGTGCCAGCGGGTCTGTGTGGGACTATGGCTACACCTTC.

As to this clonotype: Because the CDR3 is missing its conserved closing phenylalanine or tryptophan, this is likely a read error. The rearrangement links TRBV6-5 to TRBJ2-7; the D is unclear. The CDR3 sequence is 17 residues long. Germline V gene sequence: CDR1 MNHEY, CDR2 SVGAGI. In DNA, the CDR3 is TGTGCCAGCAGTTACTCGAGAGCCAGGATTAGCTCCTGCGAGCAGTACCTC. Translated, it gives CASSYSRARISSCEQYL.

Details on this clonotype: The germline gene is not matched at one end of the junction; a read error may be the cause. The CDR3 DNA follows: TGTGTCAGCAGGGCATACGTCTCCTACGAGCAGTACTTC. Its translation is CVSRAYVSYEQYF. The V and J genes are TRBV6-5 and TRBJ2-7, with D maybe TRBD1 (5 bases). The germline gives CDR1 MNHEY, CDR2 SVGAGI. This CDR3 has 13 amino acids.

V gene TRBV12-3 or TRBV12-4 combines with J gene TRBJ2-3, with D perhaps TRBD1 (6 bases). V shed 6 bases and J shed 8 bases, with 15 bases lying between them. The CDR3 is made up of 13 amino acids. CDR3 in amino acids: CASRSLEQGTQYF. The CDR3 bases are TGTGCCAGCAGATCCCTTGAACAGGGTACGCAGTATTTT.

Comments on this clonotype: Without the conserved terminal phenylalanine or tryptophan, this CDR3 likely stems from a read error. The J gene is TRBJ1-5, the V gene TRBV11-2; D might be TRBD1 (5 bases). Germline assignment: CDR1 SGHAT and CDR2 FQNNGV. The CDR3 loop spans 15 amino acids. Trimming took 0 bases from V and 6 from J, leaving 12 bases between them. DNA for the CDR3: TGTGCCAGCAGCTTAGAGGATAGGGGAGGTCAGCCCCAGCATTAT. This sequence encodes CASSLEDRGGQPQHY.

About this clonotype: Given a much more abundant clone one base away, this may be a read error. The V gene is TRBV6-5, the J gene TRBJ1-1, with TRBD1 as a possible D gene (6 bases). CDR1 and CDR2 (germline): MNHEY, SVGAGI. Trimming left V 6 bases short and J 12 bases short, with 14 bases between. CDR3 size: 11 residues. The CDR3 nucleotides are TGTGCCAGCAGCCTGGGACAAGAACCTTTCTTT. Translated: CASSLGQEPFF.

A remark on this clonotype: This may be a read error, as it is one base from a much larger clone. The genes are TRBV6-1 and TRBJ2-7; D gene uncertain. Germline V gives CDR1 MNHNS, CDR2 SASEGT. CDR3 size: 13 residues. DNA for the CDR3: TGTGTCAGCAGTGAAGGAAGGGTATTCGAGCAGTACTTC. This encodes CVSSEGRVFEQYF.

About this clonotype: A clone one base away is much larger, so this may be a read error. The chain joins TRBV6-5 to TRBJ1-2; TRBD1 is a possible D gene (5 bases). The V and J ends lost 8 bases and 4 bases respectively, with 14 bases between them. Germline assignment: CDR1 MNHEY and CDR2 SVGAGI. The length of the CDR3 is 13 residues. The CDR3 nucleotides read TGTGCCAGCCGTGATGAGACAGCCTATGGCTACACCTTC. The encoded protein is CASRDETAYGYTF.

Turning to this clonotype: Its ends do not fully match the called genes, so a read error is possible. This chain joins TRBV11-1 and TRBJ2-7; D remains ambiguous. The CDR3 sequence is 13 residues long. Germline V lookup: CDR1 SGHAT, CDR2 FQDESV (reference sequence). The CDR3 sequence: CASSLDGFNEQYF. Here the CDR3 DNA reads TGTGCCAGCAGTTTAGATGGATTCAACGAGCAGTACTTC.

Remarks on this clonotype: One base away lies a much larger clone, so this may be a sequencing read error. The chain couples TRBV7-8 to TRBJ2-1; 7 nucleotides agree with TRBD1. This CDR3 is built from 15 residues. Per germline, CDR1 SGHVS and CDR2 FQNEAQ. Trimming removed 4 bases from V and 6 bases from J; junction bases left unmatched: 9. As DNA, the CDR3 is TGTGCCAGCAGCTCCGCACGCAGACAGGGCAATGAGCAGTTCTTC. Protein product: CASSSARRQGNEQFF. The full variable domain, with the rest looked up from reference TRBV7-8 and TRBJ2-1, is GAGVSQSPRYKVAKRGQDVALRCDPISGHVSLFWYQQALGQGPEFLTYFQNEAQLDKSGLPSDRFFAERPEGSVSTLKIQRTQQEDSAVYLCASSSARRQGNEQFFGPGTRLTVL.

This clonotype has a single count. At one of its ends the junction is not consistent with the germline gene, which may arise from a read error. The J gene is TRBJ2-1, the V gene TRBV11-2; possibly TRBD1 for D (6 bases). Looked up from germline, CDR1 is SGHAT and CDR2 is FQNNGV. The CDR3 spans 13 residues. CDR3 protein: CVSSLTRDIEQFF. The CDR3 DNA reads as TGTGTCAGCAGCCTAACCAGGGACATTGAGCAGTTCTTC.

The chain joins TRBV5-6 to TRBJ2-1; D gene unclear. CDR1 is SGHDT, CDR2 YYEEEE, per germline. V gave up 4 bases and J gave up 4 bases, with 21 bases separating them. This CDR3 region has 17 residues. The CDR3: CASSQARIDEKYNEQFF. The CDR3 nucleotides read TGTGCCAGCAGCCAAGCGCGAATAGATGAGAAGTACAATGAGCAGTTCTTC. The full variable domain, completed using reference TRBV5-6 and TRBJ2-1, is DAGVTQSPTHLIKTRGQQVTLRCSPKSGHDTVSWYQQALGQGPQFIFQYYEEEERQRGNFPDRFSGHQFPNYSSELNVNALLLGDSALYLCASSQARIDEKYNEQFFGPGTRLTVL.

This clonotype was recorded many times. The V and J genes are TRBV4-1 and TRBJ1-5; no clear D. The germline V gene encodes CDR1 MGHRA and CDR2 YSYEKL. V dropped 1 base and J dropped 3 bases, with 10 bases sitting between them. The CDR3 runs to 15 residues. The CDR3 nucleotides are TGCGCCAGCAGCCAAGTCGAGAGACTCAATCAGCCCCAGCATTTT. Translated, it gives CASSQVERLNQPQHF.

About this clonotype itself: This could be a read error, since a much larger clone is one nucleotide away. J is TRBJ2-7 and V is TRBV4-1, with D unclear. The germline gives CDR1 MGHRA, CDR2 YSYEKL. CDR3 length equals 13 residues. CDR3 sequence reads: CASSQAGSCEQYF. The CDR3 DNA sequence: TGCGCCAGCAGCCAAGCTGGGTCCTGCGAGCAGTACTTC.

The chain recombines TRBV29-1 with TRBJ2-5; 7 bases line up with TRBD2. Germline values: CDR1 SQVTM, CDR2 ANQGSEA. Trimming took 3 bases from V and 1 from J; bases not matched to a gene: 8. The CDR3 has 15 amino acids. The CDR3 DNA follows: TGCAGCGTTGAGGGACCCGGGAGGCTCCAAGAGACCCAGTACTTC. As protein: CSVEGPGRLQETQYF.

With regard to this clonotype: One end of the junction fails to match germline, which may point to a read error. The CDR3 DNA is TGTGCCAGTTCGGGACTAGCGGGAGGGTACGAGCAGTACTTT. It encodes CASSGLAGGYEQYF. The chain uses TRBV11-3 and TRBJ2-7; 16 positions agree with TRBD2. CDR1 is SGHNT, CDR2 YENEEA, per germline. The CDR3 is 14 amino acids.

Details on this clonotype: A read error is likely, as this CDR3 ends without the conserved phenylalanine or tryptophan. The CDR3: CASSYLGASSEKLFL. The CDR3 DNA is TGTGCCAGCAGTTACCTTGGGGCTTCATCTGAAAAACTGTTTCTT. The V gene is TRBV6-6, the J gene TRBJ1-4; maybe TRBD1 (5 bases). CDR3 size: 15 residues. The germline V and J ends were trimmed by 2 bases and 7 bases, with 14 bases remaining between them. The germline V gene has CDR1 MNHNY and CDR2 SVGAGI (reference sequence).

A word on this clonotype: In this CDR3 the conserved last residue, phenylalanine or tryptophan, is missing, so a read error is likely. The limits of the CDR3 on the DNA are not certain, so only TCRdb's listed CDR3 is given. V is TRBV6-5 and J is TRBJ2-1; the D call in the table, TRBD2, was not verified against the DNA. Counting both end residues, the CDR3 totals 15 amino acids. CDR1 and CDR2 (germline): MNHEY, SVGAGI. CDR3 residues: CASSPVAGGPYEQLL.